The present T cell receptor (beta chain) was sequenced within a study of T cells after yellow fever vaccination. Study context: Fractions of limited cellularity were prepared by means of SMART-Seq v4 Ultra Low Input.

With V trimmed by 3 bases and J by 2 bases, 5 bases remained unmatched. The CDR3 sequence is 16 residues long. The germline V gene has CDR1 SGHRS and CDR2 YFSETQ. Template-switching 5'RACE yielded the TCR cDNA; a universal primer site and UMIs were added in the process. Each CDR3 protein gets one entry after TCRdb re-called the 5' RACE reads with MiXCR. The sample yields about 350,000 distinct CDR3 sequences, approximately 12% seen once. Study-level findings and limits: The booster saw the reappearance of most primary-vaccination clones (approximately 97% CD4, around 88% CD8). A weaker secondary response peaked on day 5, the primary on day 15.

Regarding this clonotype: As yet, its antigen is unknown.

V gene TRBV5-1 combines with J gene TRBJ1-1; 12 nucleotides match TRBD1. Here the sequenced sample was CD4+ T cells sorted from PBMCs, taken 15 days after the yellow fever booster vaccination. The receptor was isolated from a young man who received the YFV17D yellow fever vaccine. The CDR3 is CASSWGQGALNTEAFF. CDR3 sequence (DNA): TGCGCCAGCAGCTGGGGACAGGGGGCCCTTAACACTGAAGCTTTCTTT. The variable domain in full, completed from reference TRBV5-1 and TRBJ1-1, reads KAGVTQTPRYLIKTRGQQVTLSCSPISGHRSVSWYQQTPGQGLQFLFEYFSETQRNKGNFPGRFSGRQFSNSRSEMNVSTLELGDSALYLCASSWGQGALNTEAFFGQGTRLTVV.